Below are 30 T cell receptor beta chains sequenced from a single sample in a study of T cell responses to AZD1222 COVID-19 vaccine. Clones were sequenced by immunoSEQ multiplex PCR, and TCRdb holds only the in-frame ones, with some missing. The table includes about 150,000 clones, 80% to 90% detected once. The specimen was peripheral blood, collected on day 0 of AZD1222 vaccination. These receptors all come from an adult in good health.

The rearrangement joins TRBV6-4 to TRBJ1-2, with TRBD1 as a possible D gene (5 bases). Germline CDR1 and CDR2: MRHNA and SNTAGT. CDR3 size: 15 residues. The ends were cut back, 4 bases at V and 0 bases at J, with 12 bases in the middle. In DNA, the CDR3 is TGTGCCAGCAGTGCCGCAGGGTCCACTAACTATGGCTACACCTTC. It translates to CASSAAGSTNYGYTF.

This chain joins TRBV28 and TRBJ1-1, with 7 positions matching TRBD1. V shed 5 bases, J shed 6 bases, and the junction held 9 bases outside the gene matches. The CDR3 extends over 14 amino acids. CDR1 MDHEN and CDR2 SYDVKM come from the germline V gene. Here the CDR3 reads CASSPQGLRAEAFF. CDR3 coding DNA: TGTGCCAGCAGTCCACAGGGGCTTAGGGCTGAAGCTTTCTTT.

This clone was seen a handful of times. The chain carries TRBV7-9 and TRBJ2-2; 14 nucleotides line up with TRBD2. This CDR3 has 15 residues. V was pared by 10 bases and J by 5 bases, with 6 bases of the junction left unmatched. Germline V gene data show CDR1 as SEHNR and CDR2 as FQNEAQ (reference sequence). Here the CDR3 DNA reads TGTGCCACTGGGACTAGCGGGAGTAGTACCGGGGAGCTGTTTTTT. Translated: CATGTSGSSTGELFF.

The chain couples TRBV28 to TRBJ1-1; D perhaps matches TRBD1 (5 bases). The germline CDR1 and CDR2 sequences are MDHEN and SYDVKM. The CDR3 sequence is 15 residues long. Trimming cost V 3 bases and J 2 bases, with 13 bases left between them. The CDR3 coding sequence is TGTGCCAGCAGTTTTGGGGCTAGGGGTAACACTGAAGCTTTCTTT. This sequence encodes CASSFGARGNTEAFF. Drawing the rest from reference TRBV28 and TRBJ1-1, the complete variable domain is DVKVTQSSRYLVKRTGEKVFLECVQDMDHENMFWYRQDPGLGLRLIYFSYDVKMKEKGDIPEGYSVSREKKERFSLILESASTNQTSMYLCASSFGARGNTEAFFGQGTRLTVV.

This chain connects TRBV19 to TRBJ1-2; 7 bases fit TRBD1. V shed 4 bases and J 0 bases; nucleotides not matched to a gene: 2. CDR1 is LNHDA, CDR2 SQIVND, per germline (reference sequence). The CDR3 spans 14 residues. CDR3: CASSTGGTNYGYTF. CDR3 in DNA: TGTGCCAGTAGTACAGGGGGTACTAACTATGGCTACACCTTC. Supplemented by reference TRBV19 and TRBJ1-2, the full variable domain reads DGGITQSPKYLFRKEGQNVTLSCEQNLNHDAMYWYRQDPGQGLRLIYYSQIVNDFQKGDIAEGYSVSREKKESFPLTVTSAQKNPTAFYLCASSTGGTNYGYTFGSGTRLTVV.

The rearrangement links TRBV12-3 or TRBV12-4 to TRBJ2-1; D unresolved. Trimming pared 4 bases from V and 10 bases from J, leaving 8 bases between. The CDR3 spans 11 residues. The CDR3 loop reads CASSSLWEQFF. DNA for the CDR3: TGTGCCAGCAGTTCCTTATGGGAGCAGTTCTTC.

Details on this clone: An end of the junction differs from the germline gene, which may be a read error. The V gene is TRBV14, the J gene TRBJ1-1; D is perhaps TRBD1 (5 bases). The CDR3 covers 17 residues. Looked up from germline, CDR1 is SGHDN and CDR2 is FVKESK. The DNA of the CDR3 is TGTGCCAGCAGCCATCCGTGGCCGACAGCCCTGAAAACTGAAGCTTTCTTT. Protein: CASSHPWPTALKTEAFF.

V and J are TRBV6-4 and TRBJ2-1; unclear D gene. The CDR3 extends over 16 amino acids. CDR1 is MRHNA, CDR2 SNTAGT, per germline. The V end lost 2 bases, the J end lost 1 base, and 12 bases lay between the germline ends. CDR3 DNA: TGTGCCAGCAGTGACGGCGTGACGGAGTCCTACAATGAGCAGTTCTTC. It codes for CASSDGVTESYNEQFF.

The chain recombines TRBV5-6 with TRBJ1-4; 8 bases match TRBD1. The germline gives CDR1 SGHDT, CDR2 YYEEEE. The CDR3 runs 16 residues. V lost 4 bases, J lost 5 bases, and 10 bases stayed unmatched. The CDR3 DNA follows: TGTGCCAGCAGCACCGGGACAGGTCAATTGAATGAAAAACTGTTTTTT. As protein: CASSTGTGQLNEKLFF.

The rearrangement uses TRBV5-1 and TRBJ1-3; D is ambiguous. Germline CDR1 reads SGHRS; CDR2 reads YFSETQ. This CDR3 has 17 amino acids. V was pared by 0 bases and J by 0 bases, with 13 bases between. The CDR3 reads CASSLAGQRSSGNTIYF. CDR3 nucleotides: TGCGCCAGCAGCTTGGCGGGCCAGCGAAGCTCTGGAAACACCATATATTTT. Using reference TRBV5-1 and TRBJ1-3 for the parts outside the CDR3, the full variable domain is KAGVTQTPRYLIKTRGQQVTLSCSPISGHRSVSWYQQTPGQGLQFLFEYFSETQRNKGNFPGRFSGRQFSNSRSEMNVSTLELGDSALYLCASSLAGQRSSGNTIYFGEGSWLTVV.

Comment on this clone: The sample contains more than one DNA sequence encoding this CDR3. The chain joins TRBV18 to TRBJ2-7; D unresolved. V was clipped by 2 bases and J by 0 bases, with 2 bases between them. Germline assignment: CDR1 KGHSH and CDR2 LQKENI. The CDR3 is 12 residues long. The CDR3 loop reads CASSPSSYEQYF. The CDR3 DNA reads TGTGCCAGCTCACCAAGCTCCTACGAGCAGTACTTC.

The CDR3 reads CASTPTVYNEQFF. CDR3 DNA sequence: TGTGCCAGTACCCCGACAGTCTACAATGAGCAGTTCTTC. The V call is TRBV2, the J call TRBJ2-1; D perhaps matches TRBD1 (5 bases). The germline V and J ends were trimmed by 9 bases and 3 bases, with 12 bases remaining between them. Germline V gives CDR1 SNHLY, CDR2 FYNNEI. This CDR3 has 13 residues.

This chain links TRBV27 with TRBJ1-5; D not resolved. Germline V gene sequence: CDR1 MNHEY, CDR2 SMNVEV (reference sequence). Between the trimmed V and J ends, which lost 1 base and 4 bases, there was a span of 5 bases. The CDR3 has 13 residues. As DNA, the CDR3 is TGTGCCAGCAGTTTATACCTAAATCAGCCCCAGCATTTT. As protein: CASSLYLNQPQHF.

This chain links TRBV10-1 with TRBJ1-1, with D perhaps matching TRBD1 (6 bases). The V and J ends lost 3 bases and 2 bases respectively, with 13 bases between them. The CDR3 covers 15 residues. Germline loops: CDR1 WNHNN, CDR2 SYGVQD (reference sequence). This CDR3 is CASSDPGHLNTEAFF. CDR3 coding DNA: TGCGCCAGCAGTGATCCGGGACACCTAAACACTGAAGCTTTCTTT.

This sequence joins TRBV2 and TRBJ1-5, with 8 bases that match TRBD1. The CDR3 is made up of 20 amino acids. Germline V gene lookup returns CDR1 SNHLY and CDR2 FYNNEI. The junction had 18 bases not matched to a gene; V was cut back by 5 bases and J by 0 bases. The CDR3: CASSPQDRANEWVSNQPQHF. DNA for the CDR3: TGTGCCAGCAGTCCCCAGGACAGGGCAAACGAGTGGGTTAGCAATCAGCCCCAGCATTTT.

This sequence joins TRBV9 and TRBJ2-7; 7 positions match TRBD2. With 0 bases clipped from V and 4 bases from J, the junction kept 7 bases outside the gene matches. The CDR3 has 15 amino acids. CDR1 and CDR2 (germline): SGDLS, YYNGEE. CDR3 loop: CASSVASGGPYEQYF. In nucleotides, the CDR3 is TGTGCCAGCAGCGTAGCTTCGGGGGGACCTTACGAGCAGTACTTC. The whole variable domain, remainder taken from reference TRBV9 and TRBJ2-7, is DSGVTQTPKHLITATGQRVTLRCSPRSGDLSVYWYQQSLDQGLQFLIQYYNGEERAKGNILERFSAQQFPDLHSELNLSSLELGDSALYFCASSVASGGPYEQYFGPGTRLTVT.

This chain joins TRBV7-2 and TRBJ2-7; 7 bases line up with TRBD1. The CDR3 is made up of 14 amino acids. V gave up 4 bases and J gave up 2 bases; unmatched junction bases: 5. Germline-derived CDR1 and CDR2 are SGHTA and FQGNSA. The CDR3 protein is CASSSGQAPYEQYF. For the CDR3, the DNA is TGTGCCAGCAGCTCTGGACAGGCTCCCTACGAGCAGTACTTC.

This clone was recorded only once. The chain joins TRBV21-1 to TRBJ2-7; the table's D gene call, TRBD1, was not cross checked with the DNA. TRBV21-1 is deemed a pseudogene. CDR3 size: 14 residues. In DNA form, the CDR3 reads TGTGCCAGCAGCAAAGGTGACAGGGTGGGTGAGCAGTACTTC. Translating gives CASSKGDRVGEQYF.

The chain recombines TRBV6-4 with TRBJ1-1, with D possibly matching TRBD1 (5 bases). The CDR3 runs 13 residues. Germline CDR1 reads MRHNA; CDR2 reads SNTAGT. V lost 3 bases and J lost 4, with 9 bases in between. Here the CDR3 DNA reads TGTGCCAGCAGTGAATCCGGGACCACTGAAGCTTTCTTT. This sequence encodes CASSESGTTEAFF.

The rearrangement links TRBV30 to TRBJ2-7; 7 nucleotides line up with TRBD2. The V segment lost 3 bases and the J segment 2 bases; nucleotides outside the gene matches: 13. Per germline, CDR1 GTSNPN and CDR2 SVGIG (reference sequence). The CDR3 consists of 16 residues. The CDR3 here is CAWRRYSGPITYEQYF. The CDR3, as DNA: TGTGCCTGGAGACGTTATAGCGGGCCGATTACCTACGAGCAGTACTTC.

The chain couples TRBV13 to TRBJ1-1, with D perhaps matching TRBD1 (6 bases). This CDR3 contains 16 residues. Per germline, CDR1 PRHDT and CDR2 FYEKMQ (reference sequence). V was pared by 5 bases and J by 0 bases, with 16 bases between. The CDR3 region is CASSHLGGLMNTEAFF. DNA of the CDR3: TGTGCCAGCAGCCACTTGGGGGGCCTCATGAACACTGAAGCTTTCTTT.

V usage is TRBV3-1 (or the pseudogene TRBV3-2) and J usage is TRBJ2-3; 7 positions agree with TRBD2. Trimming removed 3 bases from V and 1 base from J; junction bases left unmatched: 4. Germline lookup yields CDR1 LGHDT and CDR2 YNNKEL (reference sequence). This CDR3 contains 15 residues. The CDR3 spells CASSQAGVGTDTQYF. The DNA of the CDR3 is TGTGCCAGCAGCCAGGCGGGAGTGGGCACAGATACGCAGTATTTT.

The V and J genes are TRBV6-5 and TRBJ1-1; 7 bases are shared with TRBD1. The CDR3 is 15 residues long. Germline values: CDR1 MNHEY, CDR2 SVGAGI. The V gene end was trimmed by 6 bases and the J gene end by 5 bases; junction bases not matched to a gene: 12. The CDR3 region is CASSRDSLLGTEAFF. The CDR3 nucleotides read TGTGCCAGCAGCCGGGACAGCCTTTTGGGGACTGAAGCTTTCTTT.

The rearrangement joins TRBV7-9 to TRBJ2-7; 7 positions agree with TRBD1. In germline, CDR1 is SEHNR, CDR2 FQNEAQ (reference sequence). V trimming: 1 base; J trimming: 6 bases; junction bases outside the gene matches: 9. The CDR3 covers 15 residues. The CDR3: CASSLGTGSPLEQYF. CDR3 sequence (DNA): TGTGCCAGCAGCTTAGGGACAGGTTCTCCGCTCGAGCAGTACTTC.

This chain connects TRBV7-9 to TRBJ1-4, with D tentatively TRBD1 (5 bases). The germline V and J ends were trimmed by 0 bases and 4 bases, with 18 bases remaining between them. Germline CDR1 is SEHNR and CDR2 is FQNEAQ (reference sequence). The CDR3 spans 18 residues. Here the CDR3 DNA reads TGTGCCAGCAGCTTAGCGGTCGGTGTAGGGACGGATAATGAAAAACTGTTTTTT. Translation gives CASSLAVGVGTDNEKLFF.

The rearrangement uses TRBV19 and TRBJ1-2; D gene uncertain. The V gene lost 4 bases and the J gene lost 3 bases, with 24 bases spanning the gap. Germline assignment: CDR1 LNHDA and CDR2 SQIVND (reference sequence). The CDR3 is 18 residues long. DNA for the CDR3: TGTGCCAGTAGTACTCTCCTAAGGGCGTCCGCTCCTGACTATGGCTACACCTTC. It encodes CASSTLLRASAPDYGYTF.

This chain links TRBV29-1 with TRBJ2-1; TRBD1 aligns across 8 bases. Germline V CDR1 and CDR2: SQVTM, ANQGSEA. V shed 3 bases, J shed 6 bases, and the junction held 7 bases outside the gene matches. The CDR3 runs 14 residues. CDR3 in DNA: TGCAGCGTTGATCCCCAGGGGACAGGCAATGAGCAGTTCTTC. Encoded protein: CSVDPQGTGNEQFF.

J is TRBJ1-5 and V is TRBV12-5; D uncertain. This CDR3 is 13 amino acids long. Germline V gene data show CDR1 as LGHNT and CDR2 as FRNRAP. V dropped 5 bases and J dropped 3 bases, with 8 bases sitting between them. The CDR3 DNA is TGTGCTAGTGGTCACCCAGACAATCAGCCCCAGCATTTT. It specifies CASGHPDNQPQHF.

This clone was detected ten times or more. This sequence joins TRBV5-6 and TRBJ1-3; D is unclear. Trimming cost V 4 bases and J 2 bases, with 7 bases left between them. The CDR3 has 13 residues. CDR1 is SGHDT and CDR2 is YYEEEE in the germline V gene. The CDR3 DNA sequence: TGTGCCAGCAGCCCCGGACCTGGAAACACCATATATTTT. Translation gives CASSPGPGNTIYF. The full variable domain, with the rest looked up from reference TRBV5-6 and TRBJ1-3, is DAGVTQSPTHLIKTRGQQVTLRCSPKSGHDTVSWYQQALGQGPQFIFQYYEEEERQRGNFPDRFSGHQFPNYSSELNVNALLLGDSALYLCASSPGPGNTIYFGEGSWLTVV.

This chain connects TRBV28 to TRBJ1-2, with D possibly matching TRBD1 (5 bases). The germline gives CDR1 MDHEN, CDR2 SYDVKM. This CDR3 comprises 13 residues. The ends were cut back, 2 bases at V and 5 bases at J, with 9 bases in the middle. The CDR3 spells CASSLRQPYGYTF. The DNA for the CDR3 is TGTGCCAGCAGTTTAAGACAGCCTTATGGCTACACCTTC.